These T cell receptor beta chains were read from a single sample in a study of T cell changes during pregnancy in multiple sclerosis. Libraries were prepared by immunoSEQ multiplex PCR; TCRdb keeps only in-frame clonotypes and omits some of them. The sample has about 40,000 clones, 88% seen once. The sample here was CD8+ T cells from peripheral blood mononuclear cells, taken in the first trimester of pregnancy. These receptors were collected from a female donor with multiple sclerosis, enrolled in a pregnancy study. Each CDR3 is given with its conserved first and last residue. The order of the fields is V gene, D gene, clone size, J gene, CDR3 length, CDR3 DNA, CDR3 protein. D genes are given only for firm matches. The listing skips clone size in some rows; elsewhere it reads once, few, many or a size class.

>TRBV10-3|TRBD1|NA|TRBJ2-7|16
TGTGCCATCAGTGGACAGTCCGGGACAGCGTCCTACGAGCAGTACTTC
CAISGQSGTASYEQYF
>TRBV4-1|NA|NA|TRBJ2-7|14
TGCGCCAGCAGCCAAGATGAACTCCGCTACGAGCAGTACTTC
CASSQDELRYEQYF
>TRBV7-9|TRBD1|NA|TRBJ2-7|16
TGTGCCAGCAGCCCTCGGGACAGCAGGTTTTCCTACGAGCAGTACTTC
CASSPRDSRFSYEQYF
>TRBV7-3|NA|NA|TRBJ2-1|15
TGTGCCAGCAGCTCCGACCAGACTAGTGGCAATGAGCAGTTCTTC
CASSSDQTSGNEQFF
>TRBV19|TRBD2|NA|TRBJ2-7|15
TGTGCCAGTAGTATTGGAAGCGGGGCGGGCTACGAGCAGTACTTC
CASSIGSGAGYEQYF
>TRBV6-1|NA|once|TRBJ1-4|15
TGTGCCAGCAAAGTCTCTCAGGGGTCGAAGGAAAAACTGTTTTTT
CASKVSQGSKEKLFF
>TRBV19|TRBD1|NA|TRBJ2-7|14
TGTGCCAGTAGTATAGGGACAGGGGCACAAGAGCAGTACTTC
CASSIGTGAQEQYF
>TRBV4-1|NA|NA|TRBJ2-7|13
TGCGCCAGCAGCCCACCGGGGACCTACGAGCAGTACTTC
CASSPPGTYEQYF
>TRBV10-3|NA|once|TRBJ1-1|15
TGTGCCATCAGTGAAGGCAGGGGAATGAACACTGAAGCTTTCTTT
CAISEGRGMNTEAFF
>TRBV7-3|TRBD1|NA|TRBJ2-1|18
TGTGCCAGCAGCTTAGGGACAGGGACAATCAATACCTACAATGAGCAGTTCTTC
CASSLGTGTINTYNEQFF
>TRBV4-1|NA|NA|TRBJ2-7|12
TGCGCCAGCAGCCGGGGGACAACCGAGCAGTACTTC
CASSRGTTEQYF
>TRBV4-3|TRBD2|NA|TRBJ2-5|16
TGCGCCAGCAGCCAAGTGGACGGGGGGTCCCAAGAGACCCAGTACTTC
CASSQVDGGSQETQYF
>TRBV29-1|NA|NA|TRBJ1-2|14
TGCAGCGTTGAGGGGGGGACCACTAACTATGGCTACACCTTC
CSVEGGTTNYGYTF
>TRBV2|NA|NA|TRBJ2-3|13
TGTGCCAGCAGCGGCAGGGGCACAGATACGCAGTATTTT
CASSGRGTDTQYF
>TRBV14|NA|NA|TRBJ2-2|13
TGTGCCAGCAGCCAAGACGGGACCGGGGAGCTGTTTTTT
CASSQDGTGELFF
>TRBV4-1|NA|NA|TRBJ2-5|13
TGCGCCAGCAGCCTTGGCAGATACGAGACCCAGTACTTC
CASSLGRYETQYF
>TRBV4-2|TRBD2|medium-sized|TRBJ2-7|16
TGTGCCAGCAGCCAAGACCTAGCCCGGGGGGTAGACGGGCAGTACTTC
CASSQDLARGVDGQYF
>TRBV7-9|TRBD2|NA|TRBJ2-1|15
TGTGCCAGCAGCCCTTGGACTAGCGGCAACAATGAGCAGTTCTTC
CASSPWTSGNNEQFF
>TRBV4-1|NA|NA|TRBJ2-5|15
TGCGCCAGCAGCCAAGATATAGGGGGGGGAGAGACCCAGTACTTC
CASSQDIGGGETQYF
>TRBV4-2|NA|few|TRBJ1-1|13
TGTGCCAGCAGCCAAGCGGGAATCCCTGAAGCTTTCTTT
CASSQAGIPEAFF
>TRBV7-9|NA|NA|TRBJ1-1|12
TGTGCCAGCAGCTTAGGGGCTCGGGAAGCTTTCTTT
CASSLGAREAFF
>TRBV10-2|NA|medium-sized|TRBJ1-2|14
TGCGCCAGCAGTGAGGGGCTGAACTTGCTCGGCTACACCTTC
CASSEGLNLLGYTF
>TRBV6-6|NA|few|TRBJ2-1|13
TGTGCCAGCAGTTACTCGGACAACAATGAGCAGTTCTTC
CASSYSDNNEQFF
>TRBV6-5|TRBD1|NA|TRBJ1-3|15
TGTGCCAGCAGTACCCTGGGACAGGGAAGGAACACCATATATTTT
CASSTLGQGRNTIYF
>TRBV4-3|TRBD1|NA|TRBJ2-7|16
TGCGCCAGCAGCCAAGATTCCGGGACAGGCAACCACGAGCAGTACTTC
CASSQDSGTGNHEQYF
>TRBV10-3|NA|NA|TRBJ2-1|15
TGTGCCATCAGTGAGCTTCTAGAGTCCTACAATGAGCAGTTCTTC
CAISELLESYNEQFF
>TRBV9|TRBD1|NA|TRBJ1-1|14
TGTGCCAGCAGCGTAGCCAGGGGGAATACTGAAGCTTTCTTT
CASSVARGNTEAFF
>TRBV13|TRBD1|NA|TRBJ1-1|16
TGTGCCAGCAGAACGGGACAGGGGGTTATGAACACTGAAGCTTTCTTT
CASRTGQGVMNTEAFF
>TRBV4-3|TRBD2|NA|TRBJ2-1|13
TGCGCCAGCAGCCTCGGGAGGGGGAATGAGCAGTTCTTC
CASSLGRGNEQFF
>TRBV29-1|NA|NA|TRBJ2-7|13
TGCAGCGGGAGGACAGATTCTTCCTACGAGCAGTACTTC
CSGRTDSSYEQYF
>TRBV27|NA|NA|TRBJ1-6|16
TGTGCCAGCAGTTTCCAGGCCCCCTCCTATAATTCACCCCTCCACTTT
CASSFQAPSYNSPLHF
>TRBV5-6|TRBD1|NA|TRBJ1-2|14
TGTGCCAGCAGCTCGGACAGGGCGCACTATGGCTACACCTTC
CASSSDRAHYGYTF
>TRBV4-3|NA|NA|TRBJ2-7|14
TGCGCCAGCAGCCAAGATTTAGCCTCCTACGAGCAGTACTTC
CASSQDLASYEQYF
>TRBV9|TRBD1|NA|TRBJ1-1|16
TGTGCCAGCAGCGCCGCTCTGACAGGGGAGAACACTGAAGCTTTCTTT
CASSAALTGENTEAFF
>TRBV27|NA|once|TRBJ1-3|17
TGTGCCAGCAGTTTAATACCCCCAGGGGACTATGGAAACACCATATATTTT
CASSLIPPGDYGNTIYF
>TRBV9|NA|NA|TRBJ2-3|15
TGTGCCAGCAGGGAGGGAGCTGCTAGCACAGATACGCAGTATTTT
CASREGAASTDTQYF
>TRBV7-2|TRBD2|NA|TRBJ2-1|16
TGTGCCAGCAGCCACCACCTAGCGGGGGCCTACAATGAGCAGTTCTTC
CASSHHLAGAYNEQFF
>TRBV19|TRBD1|NA|TRBJ1-2|14
TGTGCCAGTAGTCCGGGACAGGGGACCTATGGCTACACCTTC
CASSPGQGTYGYTF
>TRBV9|NA|once|TRBJ2-1|17
TGTGCCAGCAGCACCCATCTTCAGGGTAGCTCCTACAATGAGCAGTTCTTC
CASSTHLQGSSYNEQFF
>TRBV7-9|NA|NA|TRBJ2-2|15
TGTGCCAGCAGCCCCTTCGGAGATTTCACCGGGGAGCTGTTTTTT
CASSPFGDFTGELFF
>TRBV5-6|TRBD2|NA|TRBJ2-3|14
TGTGCCAGCAGTCGACTAGCGGGGGCAGATACGCAGTATTTT
CASSRLAGADTQYF
>TRBV10-3|NA|NA|TRBJ1-1|16
TGTGCCATCAGTGAGACCTCCGAGACAAGGAACACTGAAGCTTTCTTT
CAISETSETRNTEAFF
>TRBV23-1|NA|NA|TRBJ2-3|15
TGCGCCAGCAGTCAATTCGGGTCCAGCACAGATACGCAGTATTTT
CASSQFGSSTDTQYF
>TRBV19|NA|NA|TRBJ2-3|14
TGTGCCAGTAGTAGGGCTAGCGTTGCAGATACGCAGTATTTT
CASSRASVADTQYF
>TRBV6-5|NA|medium-sized|TRBJ2-1|15
TGTGCCAGCAGTCCGACAGGATTAGGGCACAATGAGCAGTTCTTC
CASSPTGLGHNEQFF
>TRBV6-5|TRBD1|NA|TRBJ1-1|15
TGTGCCAGCAGTTACTCGCAGGGGGCCAACACTGAAGCTTTCTTT
CASSYSQGANTEAFF
>TRBV6-4|TRBD1|NA|TRBJ2-1|14
TGTGCCAGCAGTACCGGGACAGGGGGCACTGAGCAGTTCTTC
CASSTGTGGTEQFF
>TRBV27|TRBD1|NA|TRBJ1-2|12
TGTGCCACGGGACAGGGGGCGGCTGGCTACACCTTC
CATGQGAAGYTF
>TRBV7-3|NA|NA|TRBJ2-6|12
TGTGCCAGCAGCTGGGGAGACAACGTCCTGACTTTC
CASSWGDNVLTF
>TRBV19|TRBD2|once|TRBJ2-1|15
TGTGCCACAAAAGAAGGTAGCGGGTTCTACAATGAGCAGTTCTTC
CATKEGSGFYNEQFF
>TRBV4-2|NA|NA|TRBJ2-1|17
TGTGCCAGCAGCCAAGATATGGAGTCCCTCTCCTACAATGAGCAGTTCTTC
CASSQDMESLSYNEQFF
>TRBV19|NA|NA|TRBJ2-7|14
TGTGCCAGTAGTTACGGACAGACCACCTACGAGCAGTACTTC
CASSYGQTTYEQYF
>TRBV9|NA|NA|TRBJ2-2|17
TGTGCCAGCAGCGCGCCCCGGGACACTCCGAACACCGGGGAGCTGTTTTTT
CASSAPRDTPNTGELFF
>TRBV7-9|NA|NA|TRBJ1-1|16
TGTGCCAGCAGCCCCCCAGTCAGCGGCATGAACACTGAAGCTTTCTTT
CASSPPVSGMNTEAFF
>TRBV4-1|NA|NA|TRBJ1-4|14
TGCGCCAGCAGCCCCCTACAGGCCCCTGAAAAACTGTTTTTT
CASSPLQAPEKLFF
>TRBV7-7|TRBD2|once|TRBJ2-5|15
TGTGCCAGCAGCTACTCGACTAGCGGGAAAGAGACCCAGTACTTC
CASSYSTSGKETQYF
>TRBV9|NA|NA|TRBJ1-6|14
TGTGCCAGCAGGAGGGGGGGTTATAATTCACCCCTCCACTTT
CASRRGGYNSPLHF
>TRBV10-2|NA|NA|TRBJ2-2|12
TGCGCCAGCAGAGCGCCCACCGGGGAGCTGTTTTTT
CASRAPTGELFF
>TRBV11-2|TRBD2|NA|TRBJ2-3|14
TGTGCCAGCAGCTTAGTTGGGGGGGCAGATACGCAGTATTTT
CASSLVGGADTQYF
>TRBV7-7|TRBD1|NA|TRBJ2-7|15
TGTGCCAGCAGCCCGGGGACCGGGACAGGGAACGAGCAGTACTTC
CASSPGTGTGNEQYF